This T cell receptor beta chain was documented in a study of T-cell reconstitution after alpha-beta-depleted transplantation in children. Per the germline V gene, CDR1 is SGDLS and CDR2 is YYNGEE. V lost 6 bases to trimming and J lost 4 bases, with 10 bases between them. The CDR3 sequence is 13 residues long. Preparing the TCRbeta library involved the use of unique molecular identifiers. From the PCR reads, TCRdb called clonotypes with MiXCR, one entry per CDR3 protein. The sample shows some 490,000 distinct CDR3 sequences, around 13% of them seen only once. The sequence was obtained from a human donor who donated a stem cell graft to a child with combined immunodeficiency. The chain links TRBV9 to TRBJ2-2, with D possibly matching TRBD1 (6 bases). The specimen comprised PBMCs from the stem cell graft donor, sampled from the stem cell graft. CDR3 residues: CASKDRSTGELFF. The CDR3 nucleotides read TGTGCCAGCAAAGACAGGTCCACCGGGGAGCTGTTTTTT.